This TCR beta chain is from a study of shared clonotypes between healthy human individuals. Germline CDR1 WSHSY, CDR2 SAAADI. This CDR3 comprises 16 residues. V was cut by 6 bases and J by 7 bases, with 19 bases left in between. The assay was immunoSEQ multiplex PCR, and TCRdb's table has in-frame clones only and misses some. The sample records a few million clones, more than 80% being singletons. The TCR comes from a young man in good health. The sample was naive CD4+ T cells sorted from blood. Subset described: CD45RA+ positively selected. The rearrangement joins TRBV10-2 to TRBJ1-6; D is uncertain. CDR3 bases: TGCGCCAGCAGGACAATGGGCGGAGCCGTAAATTCACCCCTCCACTTT. It encodes CASRTMGGAVNSPLHF.